Listed below are T cell receptor beta chains from one sample, sequenced in a study of T-cell reconstitution after alpha-beta-depleted transplantation in children. TCRdb reprocessed the PCR reads via MiXCR and lists one record per CDR3 protein. The table includes a few hundred thousand distinct CDR3 sequences, 25% to 30% detected once. The specimen comprised PBMCs, sampled before TCRalphabeta/CD19-depleted stem cell transplant. The receptors stem from a boy in the first two years of life with Wiskott-Aldrich syndrome, due to receive a stem cell transplant. Both conserved end residues are part of each CDR3. Fields, in order: D gene, V gene, J gene, clone size, CDR3 DNA, CDR3 protein. A D gene is named only where the DNA matches it firmly. Clone size appears in some rows only: once, few, many, or a class for an expanded clone.

.	TRBV6-5	TRBJ1-1	.	TGTGCCAGCAGTTATCCAATCCTAATGAACACTGAAGCTTTCTTT	CASSYPILMNTEAFF
TRBD2	TRBV5-1	TRBJ2-1	.	TGCGCCAGCGGTCCGGGACTAGCGGGAGTATCCGAGCAGTTCTTC	CASGPGLAGVSEQFF
.	TRBV20-1	TRBJ2-5	.	TGCAGTGCTCTCGCGGGAATTAAGGAGACCCAGTACTTC	CSALAGIKETQYF
.	TRBV20-1	TRBJ2-1	few	TGCAGCCGGGGACGGGATCCTGAGCAGTTCTTC	CSRGRDPEQFF
.	TRBV6-1	TRBJ1-1	few	TGTGCCAGCAGTAGCACAGGTCCCACTGAAGCTTTCTTT	CASSSTGPTEAFF
.	TRBV29-1	TRBJ2-7	.	TGCAGCGTTGAATTTCGGGGGCAGATCGAGCAGTACTTC	CSVEFRGQIEQYF
.	TRBV7-2	TRBJ2-5	few	TGTGCCAGCAGCTTACTGGGGAAGCAAGAGACCCAGTACTTC	CASSLLGKQETQYF
TRBD1	TRBV5-1	TRBJ1-1	few	TGCGCCAGCAGCTTGGCCGACAGGGCCACTGAAGCTTTCTTT	CASSLADRATEAFF
.	TRBV20-1	TRBJ2-1	.	TGCAGTGCTAGAGTGGCTGAGAGCTCCTACAATGAGCAGTTCTTC	CSARVAESSYNEQFF
TRBD2	TRBV4-1	TRBJ2-7	few	TGCGCCAGCAGCCAAGGCGGGGGTATGGCCTACGAGCAGTACTTC	CASSQGGGMAYEQYF
TRBD1	TRBV12-3/TRBV12-4	TRBJ1-3	.	TGTGCCAGCAGAGACACAGGGGCCGCTGGAAACACCATATATTTT	CASRDTGAAGNTIYF
.	TRBV20-1	TRBJ2-7	.	TGCAGTGCTAGAAGACACGGCCCAGCCTACGAGCAGTACTTC	CSARRHGPAYEQYF
.	TRBV7-3	TRBJ2-7	.	TGTGCCAGCAGCTTAAAGGGCAGTTACTTCTACGAGCAGTACTTC	CASSLKGSYFYEQYF
TRBD2	TRBV10-3	TRBJ2-3	few	TGTGCCATCAGTGAGACTAGCGGGAGTGCAGATACGCAGTATTTT	CAISETSGSADTQYF
.	TRBV7-9	TRBJ2-7	few	TGTGCCAGCAGCCGACAGCGAGGAGGCTACGAGCAGTACTTC	CASSRQRGGYEQYF
.	TRBV6-6	TRBJ1-2	few	TGTGCCAGCAGTTACAAGGGAGTCTATGGCTACACCTTC	CASSYKGVYGYTF
TRBD2	TRBV9	TRBJ2-3	.	TGTGCCAGCAGCGTTGGCGGGACTATTGTAGATACGCAGTATTTT	CASSVGGTIVDTQYF
.	TRBV5-4	TRBJ2-1	.	TGTGCCAGCAGCTTCGAGAACTCCTACAATGAGCAGTTCTTC	CASSFENSYNEQFF
TRBD1	TRBV15	TRBJ2-3	few	TGTGCCACCACGACAGGGGTTAGCACAGATACGCAGTATTTT	CATTTGVSTDTQYF
.	TRBV10-3	TRBJ2-3	few	TGTGCCATCAATGAGGGCGGGAGCACAGATACGCAGTATTTT	CAINEGGSTDTQYF
.	TRBV6-1	TRBJ1-1	.	TGTGCCAGCGCACGGGTTGGTGGCACTGAAGCTTTCTTT	CASARVGGTEAFF
.	TRBV7-3	TRBJ2-3	.	TGTGCCAGCAAATTGGGCAGCGGAACAGATACGCAGTATTTT	CASKLGSGTDTQYF
.	TRBV10-3	TRBJ2-2	few	TGTGCCATCAGTGAGTCCGTTGGGAACACCGGGGAGCTGTTTTTT	CAISESVGNTGELFF
.	TRBV12-3/TRBV12-4	TRBJ1-2	few	TGTGCCAGCAAAGGAGACAGTAACTATGGCTACACCTTC	CASKGDSNYGYTF
TRBD1	TRBV5-1	TRBJ1-6	few	TGCGCCAGCAGCTTGGAGGGACAGGGCGTTTCACCCCTCCACTTT	CASSLEGQGVSPLHF
.	TRBV20-1	TRBJ2-1	.	TGCAGTGCCCCGTCAAGCTCCTACAATGAGCAGTTCTTC	CSAPSSSYNEQFF